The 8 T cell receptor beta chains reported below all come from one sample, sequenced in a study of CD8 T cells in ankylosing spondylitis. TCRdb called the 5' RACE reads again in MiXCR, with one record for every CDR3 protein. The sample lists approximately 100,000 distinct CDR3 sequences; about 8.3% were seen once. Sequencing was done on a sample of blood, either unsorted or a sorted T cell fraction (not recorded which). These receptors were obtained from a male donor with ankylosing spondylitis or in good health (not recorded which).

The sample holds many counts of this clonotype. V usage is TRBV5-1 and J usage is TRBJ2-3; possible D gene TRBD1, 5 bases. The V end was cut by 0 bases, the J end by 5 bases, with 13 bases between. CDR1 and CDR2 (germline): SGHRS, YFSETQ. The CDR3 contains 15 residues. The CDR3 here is CASSLDPQAGDTQYF. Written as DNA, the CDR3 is TGCGCCAGCAGCTTGGATCCACAGGCCGGAGATACGCAGTATTTT.

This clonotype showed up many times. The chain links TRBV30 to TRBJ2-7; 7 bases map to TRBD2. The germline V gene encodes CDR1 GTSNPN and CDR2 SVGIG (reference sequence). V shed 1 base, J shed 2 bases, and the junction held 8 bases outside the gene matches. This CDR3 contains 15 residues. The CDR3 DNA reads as TGTGCCTGGAGTGCCCTATCGGGGGGAACCTACGAGCAGTACTTC. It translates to CAWSALSGGTYEQYF.

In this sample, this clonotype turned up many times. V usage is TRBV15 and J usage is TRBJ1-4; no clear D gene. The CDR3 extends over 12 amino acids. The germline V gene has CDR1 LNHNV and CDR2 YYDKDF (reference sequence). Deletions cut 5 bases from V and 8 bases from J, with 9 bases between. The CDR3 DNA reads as TGTGCCACCAGCGGGTGGGCGGAAAAACTGTTTTTT. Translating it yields CATSGWAEKLFF. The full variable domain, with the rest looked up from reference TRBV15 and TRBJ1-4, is DAMVIQNPRYQVTQFGKPVTLSCSQTLNHNVMYWYQQKSSQAPKLLFHYYDKDFNNEADTPDNFQSRRPNTSFCFLDIRSPGLGDTAMYLCATSGWAEKLFFGSGTQLSVL.

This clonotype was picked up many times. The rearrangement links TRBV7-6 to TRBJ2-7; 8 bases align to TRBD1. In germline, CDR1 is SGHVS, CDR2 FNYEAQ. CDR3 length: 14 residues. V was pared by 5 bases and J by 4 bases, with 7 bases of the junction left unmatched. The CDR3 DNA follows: TGTGCCAGCAGCCAGGACAGGGAATCATACGAGCAGTACTTC. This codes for CASSQDRESYEQYF.

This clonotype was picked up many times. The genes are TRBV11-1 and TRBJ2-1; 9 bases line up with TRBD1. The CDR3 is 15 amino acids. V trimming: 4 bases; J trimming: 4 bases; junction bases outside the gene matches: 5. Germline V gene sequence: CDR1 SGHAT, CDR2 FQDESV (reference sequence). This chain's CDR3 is CASSSAGQGYNEQFF. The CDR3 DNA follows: TGTGCCAGCAGCTCCGCGGGACAGGGATACAATGAGCAGTTCTTC.

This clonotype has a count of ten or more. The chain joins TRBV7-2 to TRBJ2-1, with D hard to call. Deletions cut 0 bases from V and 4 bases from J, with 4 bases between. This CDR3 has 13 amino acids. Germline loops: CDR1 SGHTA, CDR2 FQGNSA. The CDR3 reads CASSLAQYNEQFF. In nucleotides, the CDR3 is TGTGCCAGCAGCTTAGCGCAGTACAATGAGCAGTTCTTC.

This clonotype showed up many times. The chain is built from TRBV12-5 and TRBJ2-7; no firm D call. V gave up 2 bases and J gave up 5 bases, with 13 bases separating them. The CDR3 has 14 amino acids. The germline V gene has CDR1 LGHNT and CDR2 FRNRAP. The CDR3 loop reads CASGLQSTAHEQYF. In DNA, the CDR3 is TGTGCTAGTGGTTTGCAATCGACGGCCCACGAGCAGTACTTC.

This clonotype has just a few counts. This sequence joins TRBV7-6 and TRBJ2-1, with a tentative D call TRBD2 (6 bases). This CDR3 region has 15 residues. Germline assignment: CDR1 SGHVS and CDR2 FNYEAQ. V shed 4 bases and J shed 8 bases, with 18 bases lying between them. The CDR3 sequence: CASSWTGPPGDEQFF. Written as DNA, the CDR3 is TGTGCCAGCAGCTGGACGGGACCCCCGGGGGATGAGCAGTTCTTC.